Presented here are 21 T cell receptor beta chains from one specimen sequenced in a study of T cells expressing NK-cell markers. For each CDR3 protein, TCRdb gives one entry from its re-call of the 5' RACE reads, without DNA. The sample table sets out over 14,000 distinct CDR3 sequences. Input material: blood T cells: a sorted CD56 or NKG2C T cell subset, CD4+ or CD8+ T cells, or bulk PBMC T cells (not recorded which). The receptors were gathered from a man between 18 and 69 years old in good health.

The V and J genes are TRBV18 and TRBJ1-3. Germline V gene lookup returns CDR1 KGHSH and CDR2 LQKENI. This CDR3 has 16 residues. The CDR3 here is CASSPKDLGFGNTIYF.

CDR3 sequence: CSADRGEDYNEQFF. The rearrangement links TRBV20-1 to TRBJ2-1; with no DNA, the TCRdb D assignment of TRBD1 cannot be verified. The CDR3 consists of 14 residues. Germline CDR1 DFQATT, CDR2 SNEGSKA (reference sequence).

This sequence joins TRBV29-1 and TRBJ2-5; TCRdb names TRBD2, which stays unverified in the absence of DNA. This CDR3 has 14 amino acids. The germline gives CDR1 SQVTM, CDR2 ANQGSEA. CDR3 amino acids: CSVDKGFDAETQYF.

The V and J genes are TRBV2 and TRBJ2-4; there is no DNA to check the TCRdb D call of TRBD1. Germline V lookup: CDR1 SNHLY, CDR2 FYNNEI. CDR3 length equals 17 residues. CDR3 in amino acids: CASNPQEGVAAKNIQYF.

The chain recombines TRBV5-1 with TRBJ2-3. CDR1 SGHRS and CDR2 YFSETQ come from the germline V gene. This CDR3 is built from 15 residues. CDR3 amino acids: CASSLMGYPTDTQYF. Full variable domain (rest looked up from reference TRBV5-1 and TRBJ2-3): KAGVTQTPRYLIKTRGQQVTLSCSPISGHRSVSWYQQTPGQGLQFLFEYFSETQRNKGNFPGRFSGRQFSNSRSEMNVSTLELGDSALYLCASSLMGYPTDTQYFGPGTRLTVL.

V is TRBV5-4 and J is TRBJ2-3; TCRdb indicates TRBD1, and absent DNA this call remains unverified. CDR1 is SGHNT, CDR2 YYREEE, per germline (reference sequence). This CDR3 has 17 residues. CDR3 residues: CANATGGKRQGTDTQYF.

This clonotype registers medium-sized by frequency. The gene calls are TRBV7-6 and TRBJ2-5; TCRdb outputs TRBD2, but without DNA this stays unchecked. CDR1 and CDR2 from the germline V gene are SGHVS and FNYEAQ. This CDR3 is built from 18 residues. The CDR3 loop is CASSPWVGTSGLQETQYF. The complete variable domain, with remaining parts taken from reference TRBV7-6 and TRBJ2-5, reads GAGVSQSPRYKVTKRGQDVALRCDPISGHVSLYWYRQALGQGPEFLTYFNYEAQQDKSGLPNDRFSAERPEGSISTLTIQRTEQRDSAMYRCASSPWVGTSGLQETQYFGPGTRLLVL.

The chain carries TRBV7-2 and TRBJ2-7. This CDR3 is built from 12 residues. CDR1 is SGHTA, CDR2 FQGNSA, per germline. CDR3 region: CASSPLAYEQYF.

The rearrangement joins TRBV20-1 to TRBJ2-3; with no DNA, the TCRdb D assignment of TRBD2 cannot be verified. CDR1 is DFQATT and CDR2 is SNEGSKA in the germline V gene (reference sequence). CDR3 size: 14 residues. The CDR3 reads CSAMDSGRADTQYF.

The CDR3 loop is CASSFAQYNEQFF. The chain carries TRBV5-1 and TRBJ2-1. Germline V gene data show CDR1 as SGHRS and CDR2 as YFSETQ. CDR3 length equals 13 residues.

The J gene is TRBJ1-5, the V gene TRBV19; the TCRdb call, TRBD1, lacks DNA for checking. The CDR3 has 17 amino acids. Germline V CDR1 and CDR2: LNHDA, SQIVND (reference sequence). CDR3 amino acids: CASSSSRDRYSNQPQHF.

The chain is built from TRBV5-1 and TRBJ2-3. The CDR3 sequence is 15 residues long. Germline lookup yields CDR1 SGHRS and CDR2 YFSETQ. The CDR3 loop reads CASSFNSASTDTQYF.

The rearrangement links TRBV14 to TRBJ2-7; TCRdb reports TRBD1, a call that lacks DNA to check it against. CDR1 SGHDN and CDR2 FVKESK come from the germline V gene. The CDR3 has 17 amino acids. The CDR3 loop is CASSQVMGLSSSYEQYF. Supplemented by reference TRBV14 and TRBJ2-7, the full variable domain reads EAGVTQFPSHSVIEKGQTVTLRCDPISGHDNLYWYRRVMGKEIKFLLHFVKESKQDESGMPNNRFLAERTGGTYSTLKVQPAELEDSGVYFCASSQVMGLSSSYEQYFGPGTRLTVT.

The rearrangement uses TRBV3-1 and TRBJ2-2; the D call of TRBD1 rests on TCRdb alone, since no DNA is present to check it. CDR3 length equals 15 residues. Germline values: CDR1 LGHDT, CDR2 YNNKEL (reference sequence). CDR3 sequence: CASSLRQGYTGELFF.

This chain connects TRBV29-1 to TRBJ1-2. This CDR3 is 13 amino acids long. The germline gives CDR1 SQVTM, CDR2 ANQGSEA. This CDR3 reads CSVTGEVLYGYTF.

The chain employs TRBV6-1 and TRBJ1-4; TCRdb's assignment of TRBD1 cannot be checked, as there is no DNA. From germline, CDR1 is MNHNS and CDR2 SASEGT. The CDR3 loop spans 16 amino acids. The CDR3 sequence is CASSKLPGHGSEKLFF.

The V call is TRBV7-8, the J call TRBJ2-6. From germline, CDR1 is SGHVS and CDR2 FQNEAQ. The CDR3 covers 15 residues. CDR3 loop: CASSSDRSGANVLTF.

This chain joins TRBV12-3 or TRBV12-4 and TRBJ2-3; TCRdb's D call, TRBD2, is unchecked because there is no DNA. CDR3 length equals 15 residues. The CDR3: CASSLWGRQTDTQYF.

The gene calls are TRBV6-2 or TRBV6-3 and TRBJ1-2. The length of the CDR3 is 13 residues. Germline V gene data show CDR1 as MNHEY and CDR2 as SVGEGT. The CDR3 loop reads CASSGGGIYGYTF.

This chain links TRBV29-1 with TRBJ2-7; absent DNA, TCRdb's TRBD1 call cannot be checked. The CDR3 loop spans 11 amino acids. Germline CDR1 is SQVTM and CDR2 is ANQGSEA. The CDR3 is CSVVKGYEQYF.

V usage is TRBV20-1 and J usage is TRBJ2-7; TCRdb's D call of TRBD1 is untestable without DNA. Germline CDR1 DFQATT, CDR2 SNEGSKA (reference sequence). This CDR3 region has 13 residues. CDR3 loop: CSAPSQGAHEQYF.